This is a list of T cell receptor beta chains from one sample in a study of control samples from healthy donors and cancer patients. The method was immunoSEQ multiplex PCR; TCRdb's version includes in-frame clones alone and lacks a portion of them. The sample has around 100,000 clones; around 88% are singletons. Source material: blood. These receptors were obtained from a man in his thirties or forties in good health. Each CDR3 is given with its conserved first and last residue. Fields, in order: CDR3 protein, CDR3 DNA, V gene, CDR3 length, J gene, D gene, clone size. D genes are given only for firm matches. Size is omitted from some rows. Given values are once, few, many or a class for expanded clones.

CDR3 protein: CASSSGLAATYEQYF; CDR3 DNA: TGTGCCAGCAGCTCGGGACTAGCGGCCACCTACGAGCAGTACTTC; V gene: TRBV7-6; CDR3 length: 15; J gene: TRBJ2-7; D gene: TRBD2; clone size: few
CDR3 protein: CATDSGIPYNEQFF; CDR3 DNA: TGTGCCACCGACAGCGGGATCCCCTACAATGAGCAGTTCTTC; V gene: TRBV24-1; CDR3 length: 14; J gene: TRBJ2-1; D gene: TRBD2; clone size: .
CDR3 protein: CASRREVHEQYF; CDR3 DNA: TGTGCCAGCCGGCGGGAGGTCCACGAGCAGTACTTC; V gene: TRBV21-1; CDR3 length: 12; J gene: TRBJ2-7; D gene: .; clone size: .
CDR3 protein: CASSAGGVLAKNIQYF; CDR3 DNA: TGTGCCAGCAGTGCCGGGGGGGTTCTAGCCAAAAACATTCAGTACTTC; V gene: TRBV25-1; CDR3 length: 16; J gene: TRBJ2-4; D gene: TRBD2; clone size: .
CDR3 protein: CASRRAGQGGETQYF; CDR3 DNA: TGTGCCAGCAGGAGGGCGGGACAGGGTGGAGAGACCCAGTACTTC; V gene: TRBV28; CDR3 length: 15; J gene: TRBJ2-5; D gene: TRBD1; clone size: .
CDR3 protein: CASSDRQGAGEKLFF; CDR3 DNA: TGCGCCAGCAGCGACAGACAGGGGGCGGGGGAAAAACTGTTTTTT; V gene: TRBV5-1; CDR3 length: 15; J gene: TRBJ1-4; D gene: TRBD1; clone size: once
CDR3 protein: CSASLEGRSPLHF; CDR3 DNA: TGCAGTGCTAGTCTGGAAGGTCGTTCACCCCTCCACTTT; V gene: TRBV20-1; CDR3 length: 13; J gene: TRBJ1-6; D gene: .; clone size: .
CDR3 protein: CASSSPGGTSSYGYTF; CDR3 DNA: TGTGCCAGCAGTTCCCCAGGGGGCACTTCGTCCTATGGCTACACCTTC; V gene: TRBV28; CDR3 length: 16; J gene: TRBJ1-2; D gene: TRBD1; clone size: .
CDR3 protein: CASSEHQGSYNEQFF; CDR3 DNA: TGTGCCAGCAGTGAACACCAAGGGTCCTACAATGAGCAGTTCTTC; V gene: TRBV6-1; CDR3 length: 15; J gene: TRBJ2-1; D gene: .; clone size: .
CDR3 protein: CAISDRGGNTEAFF; CDR3 DNA: TGTGCCATCAGTGACAGGGGGGGGAACACTGAAGCTTTCTTT; V gene: TRBV10-3; CDR3 length: 14; J gene: TRBJ1-1; D gene: TRBD1; clone size: .
CDR3 protein: CASSKTNSGTYSYEQYF; CDR3 DNA: TGTGCCAGCAGCAAAACCAATAGCGGGACTTACTCCTACGAGCAGTACTTC; V gene: TRBV7-2; CDR3 length: 17; J gene: TRBJ2-7; D gene: TRBD2; clone size: .
CDR3 protein: CASSPPTSYEQYF; CDR3 DNA: TGTGCCAGCTCACCACCGACCTCCTACGAGCAGTACTTC; V gene: TRBV18; CDR3 length: 13; J gene: TRBJ2-7; D gene: .; clone size: .
CDR3 protein: CASSQGLGEKLFF; CDR3 DNA: TGTGCCAGCTCACAGGGTTTAGGTGAAAAACTGTTTTTT; V gene: TRBV18; CDR3 length: 13; J gene: TRBJ1-4; D gene: .; clone size: .
CDR3 protein: CASSYRGQGQPQHF; CDR3 DNA: TGTGCCAGCAGCTACAGGGGGCAGGGACAGCCCCAGCATTTT; V gene: TRBV5-6; CDR3 length: 14; J gene: TRBJ1-5; D gene: TRBD1; clone size: .
CDR3 protein: CAWRVPRRGLVEETQYF; CDR3 DNA: TGTGCCTGGAGGGTACCGCGTCGGGGGCTAGTTGAAGAGACCCAGTACTTC; V gene: TRBV30; CDR3 length: 17; J gene: TRBJ2-5; D gene: .; clone size: .
CDR3 protein: CASSNRANSGNTIYF; CDR3 DNA: TGTGCCAGCAGCAACAGGGCGAACTCTGGAAACACCATATATTTT; V gene: TRBV7-2; CDR3 length: 15; J gene: TRBJ1-3; D gene: .; clone size: .
CDR3 protein: CASSPPRGGYTF; CDR3 DNA: TGTGCCAGCAGCCCCCCTCGGGGTGGCTACACCTTC; V gene: TRBV7-9; CDR3 length: 12; J gene: TRBJ1-2; D gene: .; clone size: .